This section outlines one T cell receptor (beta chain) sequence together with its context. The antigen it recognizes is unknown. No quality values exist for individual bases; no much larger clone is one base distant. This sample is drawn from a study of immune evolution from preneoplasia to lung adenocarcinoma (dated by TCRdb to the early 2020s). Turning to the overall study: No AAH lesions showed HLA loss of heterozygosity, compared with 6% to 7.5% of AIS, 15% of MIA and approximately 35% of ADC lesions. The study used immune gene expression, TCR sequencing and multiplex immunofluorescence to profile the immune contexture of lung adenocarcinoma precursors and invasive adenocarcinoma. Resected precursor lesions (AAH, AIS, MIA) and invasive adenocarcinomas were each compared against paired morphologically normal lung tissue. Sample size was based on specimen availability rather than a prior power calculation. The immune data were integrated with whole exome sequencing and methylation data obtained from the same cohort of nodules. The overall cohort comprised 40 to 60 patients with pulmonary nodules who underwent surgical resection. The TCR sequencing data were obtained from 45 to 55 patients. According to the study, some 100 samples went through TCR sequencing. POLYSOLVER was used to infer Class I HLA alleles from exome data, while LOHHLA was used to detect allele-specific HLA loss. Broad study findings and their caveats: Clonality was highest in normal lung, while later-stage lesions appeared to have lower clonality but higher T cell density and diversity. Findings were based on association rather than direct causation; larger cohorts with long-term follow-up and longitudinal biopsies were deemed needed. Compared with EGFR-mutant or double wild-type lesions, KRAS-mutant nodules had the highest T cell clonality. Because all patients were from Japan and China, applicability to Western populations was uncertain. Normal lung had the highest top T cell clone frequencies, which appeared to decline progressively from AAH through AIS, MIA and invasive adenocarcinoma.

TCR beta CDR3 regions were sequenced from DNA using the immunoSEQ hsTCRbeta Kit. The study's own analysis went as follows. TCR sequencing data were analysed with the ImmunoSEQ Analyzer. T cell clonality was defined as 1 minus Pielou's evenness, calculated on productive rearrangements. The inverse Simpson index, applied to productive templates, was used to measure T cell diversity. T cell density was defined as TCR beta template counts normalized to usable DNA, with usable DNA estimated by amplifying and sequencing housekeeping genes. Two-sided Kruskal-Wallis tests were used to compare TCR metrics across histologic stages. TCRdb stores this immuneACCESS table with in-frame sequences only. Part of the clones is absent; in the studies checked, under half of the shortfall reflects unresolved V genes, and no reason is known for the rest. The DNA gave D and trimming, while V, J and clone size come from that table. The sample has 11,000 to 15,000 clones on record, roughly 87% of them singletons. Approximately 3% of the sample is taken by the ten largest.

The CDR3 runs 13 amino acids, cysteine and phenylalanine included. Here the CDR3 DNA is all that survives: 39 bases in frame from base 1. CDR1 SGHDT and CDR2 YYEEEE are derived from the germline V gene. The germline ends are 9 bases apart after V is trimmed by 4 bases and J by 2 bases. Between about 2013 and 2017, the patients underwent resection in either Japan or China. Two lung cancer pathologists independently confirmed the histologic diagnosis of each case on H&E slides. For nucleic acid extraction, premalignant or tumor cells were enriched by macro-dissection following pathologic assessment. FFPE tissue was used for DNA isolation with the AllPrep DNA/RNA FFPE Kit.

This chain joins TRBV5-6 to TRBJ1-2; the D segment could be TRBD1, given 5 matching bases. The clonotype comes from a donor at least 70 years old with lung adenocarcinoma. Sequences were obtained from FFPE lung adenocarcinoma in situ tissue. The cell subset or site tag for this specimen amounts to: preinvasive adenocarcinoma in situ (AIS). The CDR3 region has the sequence CASSAGRNYGYTF. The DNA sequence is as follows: TGTGCCAGCAGCGCGGGACGGAACTATGGCTACACCTTC.